The next 19 T cell receptor beta chains were all read from a single sample in a study of cytomegalovirus exposure and HLA in healthy donors. PCR amplification relied on 60 Vbeta primers (plus 13 Jbeta primers). Only in-frame clones appear in the TCRdb table, and some are missing; sequencing was by immunoSEQ multiplex PCR. The sample lists about 55,000 clones; 65% to 85% were seen once. Sample: PBMCs. The receptors derive from a female donor in good health and CMV-seronegative.

The chain couples TRBV6-1 to TRBJ1-2; possibly TRBD1 for D (5 bases). V was pared by 6 bases and J by 1 base, with 9 bases between. The germline CDR1 and CDR2 sequences are MNHNS and SASEGT. CDR3 length: 13 residues. The CDR3: CASSGGDNYGYTF. The CDR3 DNA follows: TGTGCCAGCAGCGGGGGGGATAACTATGGCTACACCTTC.

The chain recombines TRBV13 with TRBJ2-5; 12 nucleotides match TRBD2. Trimming took 0 bases from V and 4 from J; bases not matched to a gene: 6. CDR1 is PRHDT, CDR2 FYEKMQ, per germline (reference sequence). The CDR3 covers 17 residues. The CDR3 is CASSLGPSGRALETQYF. The CDR3 DNA reads TGTGCCAGCAGCTTAGGACCTAGCGGGAGGGCCCTAGAGACCCAGTACTTC.

The chain has TRBV9 and TRBJ2-1, with D possibly being TRBD1 (5 bases). From germline, CDR1 is SGDLS and CDR2 YYNGEE. Between the trimmed V and J ends, which lost 6 bases and 4 bases, there was a span of 20 bases. The CDR3 has 16 amino acids. The CDR3 is CASTKWGSKIYNEQFF. The CDR3 DNA is TGTGCCAGCACTAAGTGGGGCTCCAAAATTTACAATGAGCAGTTCTTC.

V gene TRBV11-2 combines with J gene TRBJ1-1; tentative D call: TRBD1 (6 bases). This CDR3 has 13 residues. V shed 5 bases and J shed 6 bases, with 13 bases lying between them. Germline values: CDR1 SGHAT, CDR2 FQNNGV. The CDR3 here is CASSPRQVPEAFF. The CDR3 coding sequence is TGTGCCAGCAGCCCCCGACAGGTCCCTGAAGCTTTCTTT.

The chain has TRBV2 and TRBJ2-1, with TRBD2 identical over 9 bases. The germline V gene has CDR1 SNHLY and CDR2 FYNNEI. CDR3 length: 14 residues. The V and J ends lost 4 bases and 8 bases, in that order; junction bases with no gene match: 6. CDR3 sequence (DNA): TGTGCCAGCAGTGGGTTAGCGGGAGACTATGAGCAGTTCTTC. Translating it yields CASSGLAGDYEQFF.

The V and J genes are TRBV5-1 and TRBJ2-5; 9 bases fit TRBD1. The J call may be faulty, since TRBJ2-7 better matches the DNA end. Germline assignment: CDR1 SGHRS and CDR2 YFSETQ. This CDR3 region has 14 residues. The CDR3 DNA reads TGCGCCAGCAGCACAGGACAGGGGCCCTACGAGCAGTACTTC. Protein: CASSTGQGPYEQYF.

The genes are TRBV27 and TRBJ2-7; 7 nucleotides match TRBD1. This CDR3 is built from 18 residues. In germline, CDR1 is MNHEY, CDR2 SMNVEV (reference sequence). V lost 2 bases, J lost 2 bases, and 15 bases stayed unmatched. CDR3 in amino acids: CASSLGWPGGIFPYEQYF. In DNA form, the CDR3 reads TGTGCCAGCAGTTTAGGGTGGCCAGGGGGTATATTCCCCTACGAGCAGTACTTC.

The J gene is TRBJ2-5, the V gene TRBV5-1; no definite D call. This CDR3 has 11 amino acids. V shed 4 bases and J shed 4 bases, with 5 bases lying between them. Germline CDR1 reads SGHRS; CDR2 reads YFSETQ. The DNA for the CDR3 is TGCGCCAGCAGCACCGGAGAGACCCAGTACTTC. Amino acids: CASSTGETQYF.

This chain connects TRBV5-1 to TRBJ2-7; D uncertain. The V and J ends lost 4 bases and 4 bases respectively, with 18 bases between them. CDR3 size: 15 residues. In germline, CDR1 is SGHRS, CDR2 YFSETQ. The CDR3 loop reads CASSRVAGGSYEQYF. The CDR3 coding sequence is TGCGCCAGCAGCCGGGTCGCCGGTGGGTCATACGAGCAGTACTTC.

The V and J genes are TRBV4-2 and TRBJ2-5, with 10 bases aligning to TRBD2. J was trimmed by 5 bases and V by 1 base; bases with no gene match: 10. The germline V gene has CDR1 LGHNA and CDR2 YNFKEQ. There are 17 residues in the CDR3. The CDR3, as DNA: TGTGCCAGCAGCCAAGTTAGGCAGCGGGGGGGATTGGAGACCCAGTACTTC. Protein sequence: CASSQVRQRGGLETQYF.

The genes are TRBV28 and TRBJ1-5, with 8 positions matching TRBD1. The CDR3 totals 15 residues. Germline V gives CDR1 MDHEN, CDR2 SYDVKM. V lost 3 bases, J lost 1 base, and 2 bases stayed unmatched. CDR3 protein: CASSLTGESNQPQHF. The CDR3 DNA follows: TGTGCCAGCAGTTTGACAGGGGAAAGCAATCAGCCCCAGCATTTT.

The CDR3 is CASSLAWAERRNTEAFF. The DNA for the CDR3 is TGTGCCAGCAGCTTGGCTTGGGCCGAAAGGCGCAACACTGAAGCTTTCTTT. The J gene is TRBJ1-1, the V gene TRBV7-9; D remains unclear. The CDR3 runs 17 residues. The V end lost 3 bases, the J end lost 2 bases, and 19 bases lay between the germline ends. Germline V lookup: CDR1 SEHNR, CDR2 FQNEAQ (reference sequence).

The V gene is TRBV28, the J gene TRBJ2-7, with 8 positions matching TRBD2. Trimming removed 6 bases from V and 0 bases from J; junction bases left unmatched: 7. Germline-derived CDR1 and CDR2 are MDHEN and SYDVKM. The CDR3 contains 15 residues. The CDR3 sequence is CASSRTSGASYEQYF. The CDR3 nucleotides are TGTGCCAGCAGCCGAACTAGCGGAGCCTCCTACGAGCAGTACTTC.

This clone was observed a single time. The chain has TRBV18 and TRBJ2-2; D perhaps matches TRBD1 (6 bases). This CDR3 contains 15 residues. V lost 0 bases to trimming and J lost 1 base, with 6 bases between them. The V gene's germline CDR1 is KGHSH and CDR2 LQKENI. CDR3 in amino acids: CASSPPTGNTGELFF. CDR3 sequence (DNA): TGTGCCAGCTCACCACCGACAGGGAACACCGGGGAGCTGTTTTTT.

This clone was picked up a small number of times. V gene TRBV7-9 combines with J gene TRBJ2-1; D remains unclear. This CDR3 has 12 residues. CDR1 is SEHNR, CDR2 FQNEAQ, per germline (reference sequence). V lost 5 bases and J lost 5, with 7 bases in between. This CDR3 reads CASSHDNNEQFF. In DNA form, the CDR3 reads TGTGCCAGCAGCCACGACAACAATGAGCAGTTCTTC.

The CDR3 protein is CASSWGGQGLNQPQHF. The CDR3 coding sequence is TGTGCCAGCAGCTGGGGGGGACAGGGGCTAAATCAGCCCCAGCATTTT. The chain joins TRBV5-6 to TRBJ1-5; 10 positions match TRBD1. This CDR3 contains 16 residues. The germline V gene encodes CDR1 SGHDT and CDR2 YYEEEE. V was pared by 3 bases and J by 4 bases, with 7 bases of the junction left unmatched.

The chain is built from TRBV7-2 and TRBJ2-5, with 9 positions matching TRBD2. In germline, CDR1 is SGHTA, CDR2 FQGNSA. CDR3 length equals 14 residues. V lost 7 bases and J lost 5; bases outside the gene matches: 8. The CDR3 region is CASTSSGARETQYF. DNA for the CDR3: TGTGCCAGCACCTCTAGCGGGGCCCGGGAGACCCAGTACTTC.

The rearrangement joins TRBV14 to TRBJ1-2; the match to TRBD1 covers 8 bases. Looked up from germline, CDR1 is SGHDN and CDR2 is FVKESK. J lost 8 bases, V lost 6 bases, and 5 bases had no gene match. CDR3 length: 12 residues. The CDR3: CASRAGGYGYTF. Here the CDR3 DNA reads TGTGCCAGCAGGGCAGGGGGCTACGGCTACACCTTC.

V usage is TRBV28 and J usage is TRBJ1-5, with TRBD1 identical over 9 bases. The CDR3 contains 17 residues. Germline loops: CDR1 MDHEN, CDR2 SYDVKM. The V and J ends lost 8 bases and 1 base, in that order; junction bases with no gene match: 12. CDR3 in amino acids: CASATPGTGWSNQPQHF. The CDR3 DNA reads TGTGCCAGCGCCACGCCCGGGACAGGGTGGAGCAATCAGCCCCAGCATTTT.